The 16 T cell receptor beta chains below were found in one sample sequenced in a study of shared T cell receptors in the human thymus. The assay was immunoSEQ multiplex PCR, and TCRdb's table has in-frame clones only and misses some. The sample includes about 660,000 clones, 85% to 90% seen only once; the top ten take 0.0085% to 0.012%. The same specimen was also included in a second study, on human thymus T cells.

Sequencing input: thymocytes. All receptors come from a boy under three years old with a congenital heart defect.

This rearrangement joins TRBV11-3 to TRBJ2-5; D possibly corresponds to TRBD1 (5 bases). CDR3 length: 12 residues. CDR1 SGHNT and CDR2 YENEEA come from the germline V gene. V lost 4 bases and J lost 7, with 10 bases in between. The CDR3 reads CASSSPRATQYF. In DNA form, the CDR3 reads TGTGCCAGCAGCTCCCCCAGGGCGACCCAGTACTTC.

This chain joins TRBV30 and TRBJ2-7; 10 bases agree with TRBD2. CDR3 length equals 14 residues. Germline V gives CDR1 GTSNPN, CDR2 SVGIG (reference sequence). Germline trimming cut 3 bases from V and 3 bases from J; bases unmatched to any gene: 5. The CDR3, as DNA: TGTGCCTGGAGCCAGCGGGAGGGTCGCTACGAGCAGTACTTC. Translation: CAWSQREGRYEQYF.

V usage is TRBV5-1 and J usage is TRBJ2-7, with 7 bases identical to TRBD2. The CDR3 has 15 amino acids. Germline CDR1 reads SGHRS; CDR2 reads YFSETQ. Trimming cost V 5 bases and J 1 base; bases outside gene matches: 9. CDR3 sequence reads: CASSSPGLLSYEQYF. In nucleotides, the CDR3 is TGCGCCAGCAGTTCGCCGGGACTACTTTCCTACGAGCAGTACTTC.

CDR3 nucleotides: TGTGCCAGCAGCCAGAACCACTCTGGAAACACCATATATTTT. Translated, it gives CASSQNHSGNTIYF. The rearrangement links TRBV7-6 to TRBJ1-3, with D unresolved. Germline V gene sequence: CDR1 SGHVS, CDR2 FNYEAQ. The CDR3 has 14 residues. V was trimmed by 5 bases and J by 0 bases, leaving 8 bases between them.

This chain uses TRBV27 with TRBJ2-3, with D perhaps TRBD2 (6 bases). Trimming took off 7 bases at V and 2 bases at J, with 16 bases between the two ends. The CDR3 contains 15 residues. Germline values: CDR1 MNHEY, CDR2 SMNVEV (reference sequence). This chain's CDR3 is CASTPRWGLTDTQYF. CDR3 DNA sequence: TGTGCCAGCACCCCCCGTTGGGGACTCACAGATACGCAGTATTTT.

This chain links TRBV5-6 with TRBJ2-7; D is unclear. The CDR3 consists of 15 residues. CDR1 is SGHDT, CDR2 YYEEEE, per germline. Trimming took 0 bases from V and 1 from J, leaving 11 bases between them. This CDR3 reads CASSLVRFRSYEQYF. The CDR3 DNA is TGTGCCAGCAGCTTGGTCCGATTCCGGTCCTACGAGCAGTACTTC. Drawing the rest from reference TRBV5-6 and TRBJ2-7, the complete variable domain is DAGVTQSPTHLIKTRGQQVTLRCSPKSGHDTVSWYQQALGQGPQFIFQYYEEEERQRGNFPDRFSGHQFPNYSSELNVNALLLGDSALYLCASSLVRFRSYEQYFGPGTRLTVT.

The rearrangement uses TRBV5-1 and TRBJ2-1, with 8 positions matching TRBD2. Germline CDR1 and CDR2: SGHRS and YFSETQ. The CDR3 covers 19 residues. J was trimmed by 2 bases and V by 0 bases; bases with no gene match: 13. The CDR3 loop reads CASSLDWVGRADPYNEQFF. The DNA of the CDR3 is TGCGCCAGCAGCTTGGATTGGGTCGGGAGGGCCGATCCCTACAATGAGCAGTTCTTC.

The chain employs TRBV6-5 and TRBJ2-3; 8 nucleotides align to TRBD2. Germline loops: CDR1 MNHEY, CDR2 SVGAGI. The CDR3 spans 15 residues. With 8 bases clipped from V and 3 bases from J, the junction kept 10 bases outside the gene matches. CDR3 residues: CASLSSTSETDTQYF. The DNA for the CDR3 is TGTGCCAGCCTCTCCTCGACTAGCGAGACAGATACGCAGTATTTT.

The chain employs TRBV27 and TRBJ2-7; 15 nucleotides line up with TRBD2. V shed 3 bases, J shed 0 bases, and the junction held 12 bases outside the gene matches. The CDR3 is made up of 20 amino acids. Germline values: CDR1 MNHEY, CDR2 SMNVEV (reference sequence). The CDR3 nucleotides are TGTGCCAGCAGTTTCTGGACTAGCGGGAGGGGGAAGAAGGGCTCCTACGAGCAGTACTTC. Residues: CASSFWTSGRGKKGSYEQYF.

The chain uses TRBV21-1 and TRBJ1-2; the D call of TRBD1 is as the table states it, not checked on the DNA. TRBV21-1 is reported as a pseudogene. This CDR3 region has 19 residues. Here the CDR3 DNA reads TGTGCCAGCAGCAAAGTGGGTAAGGCCAACAGGCCAGAGAGAGATGGCTACACCTTC. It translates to CASSKVGKANRPERDGYTF.

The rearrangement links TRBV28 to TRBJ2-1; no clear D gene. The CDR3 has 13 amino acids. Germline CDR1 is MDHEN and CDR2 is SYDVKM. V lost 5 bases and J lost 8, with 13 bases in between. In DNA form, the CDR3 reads TGTGCCAGCAGTGCCCCCCAGATCCATGAGCAGTTCTTC. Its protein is CASSAPQIHEQFF.

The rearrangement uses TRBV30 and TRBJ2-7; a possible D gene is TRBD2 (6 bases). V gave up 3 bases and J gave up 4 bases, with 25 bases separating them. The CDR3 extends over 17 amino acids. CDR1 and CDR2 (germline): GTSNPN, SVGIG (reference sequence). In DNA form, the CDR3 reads TGTGCCTGGAGAAGACCGCTTTTGGGGGGATGGGGGTACGAGCAGTACTTC. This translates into CAWRRPLLGGWGYEQYF.

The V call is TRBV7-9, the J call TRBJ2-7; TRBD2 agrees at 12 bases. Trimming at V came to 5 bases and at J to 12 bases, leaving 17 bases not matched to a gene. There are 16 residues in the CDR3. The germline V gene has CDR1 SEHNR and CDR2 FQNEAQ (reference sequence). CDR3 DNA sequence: TGTGCCAGCAGCCCGGGACCTCGACTAGCGGGAGCCTTAAGGTACTTC. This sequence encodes CASSPGPRLAGALRYF.

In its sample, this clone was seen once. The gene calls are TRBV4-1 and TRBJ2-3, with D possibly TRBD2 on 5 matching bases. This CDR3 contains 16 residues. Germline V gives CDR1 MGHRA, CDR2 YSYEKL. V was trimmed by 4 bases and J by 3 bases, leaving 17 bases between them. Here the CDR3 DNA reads TGCGCCAGCAGCCCCCTTTGGGCGGGCACAACAGATACGCAGTATTTT. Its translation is CASSPLWAGTTDTQYF.

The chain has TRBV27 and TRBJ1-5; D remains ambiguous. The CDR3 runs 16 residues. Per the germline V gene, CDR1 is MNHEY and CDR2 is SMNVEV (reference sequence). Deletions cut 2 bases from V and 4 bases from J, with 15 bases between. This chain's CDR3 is CASSLMAEFRNQPQHF. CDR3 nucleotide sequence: TGTGCCAGCAGTTTAATGGCGGAGTTTCGGAATCAGCCCCAGCATTTT.

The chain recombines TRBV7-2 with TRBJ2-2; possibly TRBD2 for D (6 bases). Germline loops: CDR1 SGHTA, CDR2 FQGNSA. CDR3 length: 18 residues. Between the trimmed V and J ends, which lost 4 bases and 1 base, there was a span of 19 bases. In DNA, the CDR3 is TGTGCCAGCAGCTATTGGCGGGACCCCGCTGAGAACACCGGGGAGCTGTTTTTT. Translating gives CASSYWRDPAENTGELFF.